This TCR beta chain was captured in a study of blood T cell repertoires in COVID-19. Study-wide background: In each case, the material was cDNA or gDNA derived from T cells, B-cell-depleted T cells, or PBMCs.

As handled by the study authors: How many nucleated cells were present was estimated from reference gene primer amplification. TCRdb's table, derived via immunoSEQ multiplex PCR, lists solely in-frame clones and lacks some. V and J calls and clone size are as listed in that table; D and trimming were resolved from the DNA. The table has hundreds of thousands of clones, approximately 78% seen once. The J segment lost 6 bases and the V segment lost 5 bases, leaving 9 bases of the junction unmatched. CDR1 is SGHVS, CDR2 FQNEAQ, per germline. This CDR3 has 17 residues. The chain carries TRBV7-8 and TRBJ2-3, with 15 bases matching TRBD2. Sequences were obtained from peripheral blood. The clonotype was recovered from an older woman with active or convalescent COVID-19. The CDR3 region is CASSLWTSGGALDTQYF. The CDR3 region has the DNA TGTGCCAGCAGCCTCTGGACTAGCGGGGGGGCGTTGGATACGCAGTATTTT.